One T cell receptor beta chain is described in this entry. The CDR3 is 14 amino acids. Losses at the gene ends were 2 bases for V and 4 bases for J; bases not matched to a gene: 8. The germline CDR1 and CDR2 sequences are SQVTM and ANQGSEA. The data are from a study of OX40 agonist ivuxolimab in advanced cancers. Libraries were prepared by immunoSEQ multiplex PCR; TCRdb keeps only in-frame clonotypes and omits some of them. Of around 12,000 clones listed, 75% to 90% are singletons. The source is an adult with an advanced solid tumor such as melanoma, head and neck, liver or kidney cancer. The chain links TRBV29-1 to TRBJ2-7; 7 bases agree with TRBD1. The sequences come from CD4+ or CD8+ T cells sorted from blood, collected in a trial of the OX40 agonist ivuxolimab. CDR3 sequence: CSVELGTELYEQYF. For the CDR3, the DNA is TGCAGCGTTGAACTCGGGACAGAACTATACGAGCAGTACTTC.